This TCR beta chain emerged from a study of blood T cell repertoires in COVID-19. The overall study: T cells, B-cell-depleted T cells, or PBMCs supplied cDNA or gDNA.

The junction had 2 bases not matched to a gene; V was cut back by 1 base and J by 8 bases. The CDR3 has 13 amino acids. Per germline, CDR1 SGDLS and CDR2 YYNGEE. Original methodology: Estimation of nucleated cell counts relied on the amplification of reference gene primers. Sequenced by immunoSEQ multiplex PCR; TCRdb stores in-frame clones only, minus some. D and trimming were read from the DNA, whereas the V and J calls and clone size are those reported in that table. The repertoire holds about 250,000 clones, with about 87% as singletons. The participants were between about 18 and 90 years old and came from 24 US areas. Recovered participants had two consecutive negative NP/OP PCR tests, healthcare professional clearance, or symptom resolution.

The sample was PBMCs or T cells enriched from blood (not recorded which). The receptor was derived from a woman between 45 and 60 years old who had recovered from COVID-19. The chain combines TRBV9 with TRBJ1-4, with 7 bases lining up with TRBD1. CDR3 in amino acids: CASSVQGDEKLFF. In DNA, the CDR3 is TGTGCCAGCAGCGTACAGGGGGACGAAAAACTGTTTTTT.